The present T cell receptor beta chain was sequenced within a study of long-term antiretroviral therapy in people with HIV. In the study overall: Collection of the earliest samples took place about a decade ahead of the 2015 immediate-ART recommendation.

Worth noting for this clone: Its antigen is currently unknown.

The CDR3 is 15 amino acids. Germline assignment: CDR1 SEHNR and CDR2 FQNEAQ (reference sequence). V was pared by 4 bases and J by 1 base, with 13 bases between. Run at survey level, the immunoSEQ assay was version v3.0. Produced via immunoSEQ multiplex PCR; TCRdb's table is partial and in-frame only. Among approximately 24,000 clones, roughly 77% were seen once, and the ten largest hold approximately 6.1%. The study, taken as a whole, reports: Clonal populations expanded prior to ART predominated within the repertoire at all time points.

The specimen was unsorted PBMCs, collected 4.4 years after starting antiretroviral therapy. This clonotype was sampled from a young man with HIV. The genes are TRBV7-9 and TRBJ1-2, with TRBD1 as a possible D gene (6 bases). CDR3 residues: CASSSAGQNNYGYTF. The DNA for the CDR3 is TGTGCCAGCAGCTCCGCGGGACAAAATAACTATGGCTACACCTTC.